The 26 T cell receptor beta chains below come from one sample, sequenced in a study of blood T cell repertoires in COVID-19. Using immunoSEQ multiplex PCR, the repertoire was profiled, and TCRdb retains in-frame clones only, with some absent. The sample consists of under 30,000 clones, approximately 94% of them appearing once. Sequenced material: peripheral blood. All receptors derive from a woman in her forties or fifties with active COVID-19.

The chain links TRBV6-5 to TRBJ1-1, with TRBD1 matching over 9 bases. The CDR3 spans 14 residues. Trimming removed 7 bases from V and 1 base from J; junction bases left unmatched: 4. Germline assignment: CDR1 MNHEY and CDR2 SVGAGI. The DNA for the CDR3 is TGTGCCAGCACCTGGGACAGGGAGAACACTGAAGCTTTCTTT. It yields the protein CASTWDRENTEAFF.

For this clone: Germline is not matched at one junction end, which may reflect a read error. V usage is TRBV7-7 and J usage is TRBJ2-1; 10 positions match TRBD1. The CDR3 contains 15 residues. Looked up from germline, CDR1 is SSHAT and CDR2 is FNYEAQ (reference sequence). CDR3 coding DNA: TGTGCTAGCAGCCGGTCCGGGACAGGGGTCGGTGAGCAGTTCTTC. Encoded protein: CASSRSGTGVGEQFF. The full variable domain, with the rest looked up from reference TRBV7-7 and TRBJ2-1, is GAGVSQSPRYKVTKRGQDVTLRCDPISSHATLYWYQQALGQGPEFLTYFNYEAQPDKSGLPSDRFSAERPEGSISTLTIQRTEQRDSAMYRCASSRSGTGVGEQFFGPGTRLTVL.

The CDR3 is CASSEGLGLSTDTQYF. The CDR3 DNA reads as TGTGCCAGCAGTGAAGGGCTAGGCCTTAGCACAGATACGCAGTATTTT. The chain couples TRBV6-1 to TRBJ2-3; no reliable D call. CDR1 and CDR2 from the germline V gene are MNHNS and SASEGT. Deletions cut 1 base from V and 0 bases from J, with 11 bases between. The CDR3 sequence is 16 residues long.

The CDR3 loop is CASRLGQLNTEAFF. Written as DNA, the CDR3 is TGTGCCAGCCGTTTGGGCCAGCTGAACACTGAAGCTTTCTTT. The chain employs TRBV11-2 and TRBJ1-1; D gene ambiguous. The CDR3 loop spans 14 amino acids. Trimming shortened V by 8 bases and J by 0 bases, and 13 bases separated the two germline ends. Germline CDR1 SGHAT, CDR2 FQNNGV.

V is TRBV5-1 and J is TRBJ2-1, with D perhaps TRBD2 (6 bases). The CDR3 extends over 13 amino acids. CDR1 is SGHRS and CDR2 is YFSETQ in the germline V gene. V was pared by 1 base and J by 11 bases, with 13 bases between. The CDR3 here is CASSLTGVNQQFF. The DNA for the CDR3 is TGCGCCAGCAGCTTGACGGGAGTAAATCAGCAGTTCTTC.

This chain connects TRBV3-1 (or the pseudogene TRBV3-2) to TRBJ2-7; TRBD1 matches 8 bases. Germline V gives CDR1 LGHDT, CDR2 YNNKEL (reference sequence). Trimming took 5 bases from V and 6 from J; bases not matched to a gene: 6. This CDR3 contains 13 residues. The CDR3 DNA sequence: TGTGCCAGCAGCAACCAGGGGACAGGCGAGCAGTACTTC. It yields the protein CASSNQGTGEQYF.

This rearrangement joins TRBV15 to TRBJ2-6; weak D call: TRBD2 (6 bases). CDR1 is LNHNV and CDR2 is YYDKDF in the germline V gene (reference sequence). CDR3 size: 15 residues. The germline V and J ends were trimmed by 8 bases and 4 bases, with 15 bases remaining between them. The chain's CDR3 is CATSAGLEGANVLTF. CDR3 DNA sequence: TGTGCCACCTCCGCGGGATTGGAAGGGGCCAACGTCCTGACTTTC.

V gene TRBV6-5 combines with J gene TRBJ2-7, with TRBD2 identical over 8 bases. The junction had 3 bases not matched to a gene; V was cut back by 6 bases and J by 5 bases. Germline assignment: CDR1 MNHEY and CDR2 SVGAGI. This CDR3 region has 12 residues. The CDR3 spells CASSHGGDEQYV. The CDR3 DNA reads TGTGCCAGCAGCCACGGGGGGGACGAGCAGTACGTC.

V is TRBV29-1 and J is TRBJ2-2; the match to TRBD1 covers 7 bases. The germline V gene encodes CDR1 SQVTM and CDR2 ANQGSEA. The trim removed 7 bases at V and 7 bases at J, leaving 12 bases unmatched. The CDR3 covers 14 residues. The CDR3 loop is CSGDKTGAGGELFF. Written as DNA, the CDR3 is TGCAGCGGAGATAAAACAGGGGCGGGCGGGGAGCTGTTTTTT.

J is TRBJ1-3 and V is TRBV10-2; no clear D gene. The CDR3 is 14 amino acids. Trimming took 3 bases from V and 7 from J, leaving 13 bases between them. Germline CDR1 is WSHSY and CDR2 is SAAADI. CDR3 sequence reads: CASSDPTAGNTIYF. CDR3 nucleotide sequence: TGCGCCAGCAGTGACCCGACGGCGGGGAACACCATATATTTT.

The CDR3 bases are TGTGCCAGCAGTACAGGGTTGAGATCCTACGAGCAGTACTTC. This translates into CASSTGLRSYEQYF. This chain connects TRBV6-5 to TRBJ2-7, with D perhaps matching TRBD1 (6 bases). The CDR3 sequence is 14 residues long. Trimming pared 5 bases from V and 1 base from J, leaving 12 bases between. Germline assignment: CDR1 MNHEY and CDR2 SVGAGI.

The CDR3 region has the DNA TGTGCCAGTAGTAGGGAGGCGGGTCAGCCCCAGCATTTT. Translated: CASSREAGQPQHF. V and J are TRBV19 and TRBJ1-5; D gene unclear. The CDR3 runs to 13 residues. The germline V gene encodes CDR1 LNHDA and CDR2 SQIVND (reference sequence). V lost 4 bases and J lost 6, with 10 bases in between.

The V call is TRBV29-1, the J call TRBJ1-2; TRBD1 is a possible D gene (6 bases). V gave up 2 bases and J gave up 0 bases, with 16 bases separating them. CDR1 and CDR2 (germline): SQVTM, ANQGSEA. The CDR3 totals 16 residues. In DNA, the CDR3 is TGCAGCGTTGAATCCACAGGGATCAGGGCTAACTATGGCTACACCTTC. Translating it yields CSVESTGIRANYGYTF.

The chain employs TRBV9 and TRBJ2-3, with 7 bases fitting TRBD1. The length of the CDR3 is 16 residues. Germline values: CDR1 SGDLS, CDR2 YYNGEE. After removal of 3 bases from V and 2 bases from J, the junction contained 9 bases not matched to a gene. This chain's CDR3 is CASSGGDSSLTDTQYF. In DNA form, the CDR3 reads TGTGCCAGCAGCGGAGGGGACAGTTCCCTCACAGATACGCAGTATTTT.

The chain carries TRBV6-5 and TRBJ2-7, with D possibly matching TRBD1 (6 bases). Trimming stripped 8 bases from V and 7 bases from J, with 15 bases between. Per germline, CDR1 MNHEY and CDR2 SVGAGI. There are 12 residues in the CDR3. Written as DNA, the CDR3 is TGTGCCAGCCTCGCAGGGGTTTTGGAGCAGTACTTC. Protein: CASLAGVLEQYF.

The chain joins TRBV28 to TRBJ2-5; 8 bases fit TRBD1. The junction had 10 bases not matched to a gene; V was cut back by 2 bases and J by 5 bases. Germline assignment: CDR1 MDHEN and CDR2 SYDVKM. The CDR3 is made up of 16 amino acids. The CDR3 protein is CASSLKLTGARETQYF. The CDR3 nucleotides are TGTGCCAGCAGTTTAAAACTGACAGGGGCCCGGGAGACCCAGTACTTC.

The chain is built from TRBV2 and TRBJ2-5; tentative D call: TRBD2 (6 bases). The CDR3 loop spans 15 amino acids. The V and J ends lost 11 bases and 4 bases respectively, with 23 bases between them. The V gene's germline CDR1 is SNHLY and CDR2 FYNNEI. CDR3 nucleotide sequence: TGTGCCGTCCCCTTGGCTGGGGGACTTCGAGAGACCCAGTACTTC. It is translated as CAVPLAGGLRETQYF.

The chain has TRBV19 and TRBJ1-6; 9 bases match TRBD1. Germline CDR1 LNHDA, CDR2 SQIVND (reference sequence). V lost 5 bases to trimming and J lost 6 bases; unmatched junction nucleotides: 11. This CDR3 is built from 17 residues. CDR3 in amino acids: CASSLLPGQGFNSPLHF. In nucleotides, the CDR3 is TGTGCCAGTAGTCTCCTGCCGGGACAGGGATTTAATTCACCCCTCCACTTT.

The V call is TRBV27, the J call TRBJ1-2; D may be TRBD1 (5 bases). Trimming cost V 3 bases and J 4 bases, with 12 bases left between them. Per the germline V gene, CDR1 is MNHEY and CDR2 is SMNVEV (reference sequence). The CDR3 sequence is 14 residues long. Here the CDR3 reads CASSLIREGYGYTF. CDR3 coding DNA: TGTGCCAGCAGTTTGATCAGGGAGGGCTATGGCTACACCTTC.

The chain recombines TRBV10-3 with TRBJ1-1; D is undetermined. The CDR3 has 13 amino acids. Trimming took 0 bases from V and 7 from J, leaving 9 bases between them. The V gene's germline CDR1 is ENHRY and CDR2 SYGVKD. CDR3: CAISESADLEAFF. The DNA for the CDR3 is TGTGCCATCAGTGAGTCGGCGGATCTTGAAGCTTTCTTT.

V and J are TRBV18 and TRBJ2-2; possible D gene TRBD2, 5 bases. CDR1 and CDR2 from the germline V gene are KGHSH and LQKENI. This CDR3 is built from 11 residues. V was cut by 7 bases and J by 5 bases, with 5 bases left in between. CDR3 coding DNA: TGTGCCAGCTGGGAGACCGGGGAGCTGTTTTTT. Translated, it gives CASWETGELFF.

The chain's CDR3 is CASSFSPYEQYF. DNA of the CDR3: TGTGCCAGCAGCTTCTCCCCCTACGAGCAGTACTTC. This chain links TRBV5-5 with TRBJ2-7; no reliable D call. The germline V gene encodes CDR1 SGHKS and CDR2 YYEKEE (reference sequence). This CDR3 has 12 amino acids. The V end was cut by 2 bases, the J end by 2 bases, with 5 bases between.

This chain links TRBV27 with TRBJ2-7, with TRBD1 matching 9 bases. CDR1 MNHEY and CDR2 SMNVEV come from the germline V gene (reference sequence). The CDR3 loop spans 16 amino acids. J gave up 4 bases and V 5 bases, and 12 bases lay outside the gene matches. This chain's CDR3 is CASSTYSGTGLYEQYF. The CDR3 coding sequence is TGTGCCAGCAGTACGTATTCCGGGACAGGGTTGTACGAGCAGTACTTC.

The chain employs TRBV10-3 and TRBJ2-5, with 9 bases aligning to TRBD1. Trimming removed 8 bases from V and 4 bases from J; junction bases left unmatched: 11. Germline CDR1 reads ENHRY; CDR2 reads SYGVKD. This CDR3 spans 15 amino acids. CDR3 coding DNA: TGTGCCATCTCGGACCGGACAGGGGTTGGAGAGACCCAGTACTTC. This translates into CAISDRTGVGETQYF.

The rearrangement joins TRBV12-1 to TRBJ2-7; the table names TRBD1, a call not compared with the DNA. TRBV12-1 is assigned pseudogene status. CDR3 length equals 14 residues. CDR3 region: CASSLKQGYYEQYF. The CDR3, as DNA: TGTGCCAGCAGCTTAAAACAGGGGTATTACGAGCAGTACTTC.

V gene TRBV6-5 combines with J gene TRBJ2-5, with D perhaps TRBD1 (7 bases). Per germline, CDR1 MNHEY and CDR2 SVGAGI. The CDR3 sequence is 13 residues long. Trimming removed 6 bases at V and 6 bases at J, with 14 bases between. CDR3 coding DNA: TGTGCCAGCAGCTACCAGGGGGGACAGACCCAGTACTTC. Residues: CASSYQGGQTQYF.